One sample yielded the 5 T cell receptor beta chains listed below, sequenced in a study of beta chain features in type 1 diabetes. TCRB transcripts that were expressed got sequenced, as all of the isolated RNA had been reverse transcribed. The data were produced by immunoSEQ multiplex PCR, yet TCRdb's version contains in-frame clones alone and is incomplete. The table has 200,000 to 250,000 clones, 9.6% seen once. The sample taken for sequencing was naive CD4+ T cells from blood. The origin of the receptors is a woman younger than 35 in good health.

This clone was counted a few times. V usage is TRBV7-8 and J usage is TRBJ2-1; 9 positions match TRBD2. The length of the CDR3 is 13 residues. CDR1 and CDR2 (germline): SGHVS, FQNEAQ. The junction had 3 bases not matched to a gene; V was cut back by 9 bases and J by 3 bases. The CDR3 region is CASQRGDYNEQFF. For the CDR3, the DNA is TGTGCCAGTCAGCGGGGGGACTACAATGAGCAGTTCTTC.

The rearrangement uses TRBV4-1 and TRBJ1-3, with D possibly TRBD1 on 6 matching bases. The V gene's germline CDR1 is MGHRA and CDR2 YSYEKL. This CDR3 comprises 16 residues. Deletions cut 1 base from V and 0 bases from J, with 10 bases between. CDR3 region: CASSQAPRGSGNTIYF. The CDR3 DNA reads TGCGCCAGCAGCCAAGCGCCCAGGGGCTCTGGAAACACCATATATTTT.

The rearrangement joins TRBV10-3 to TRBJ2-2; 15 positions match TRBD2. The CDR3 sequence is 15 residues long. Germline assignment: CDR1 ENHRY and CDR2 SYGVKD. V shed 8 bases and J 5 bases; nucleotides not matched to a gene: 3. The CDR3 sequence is CAIGLAGGGTGELFF. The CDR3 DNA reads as TGTGCCATCGGACTAGCGGGAGGGGGAACCGGGGAGCTGTTTTTT.

CDR3 loop: CASTSSPGGNQPQHF. CDR3 coding DNA: TGTGCCAGCACCTCCTCCCCAGGGGGCAATCAGCCCCAGCATTTT. The chain carries TRBV11-2 and TRBJ1-5; tentative D call: TRBD1 (6 bases). Germline assignment: CDR1 SGHAT and CDR2 FQNNGV. There are 15 residues in the CDR3. The V end lost 7 bases, the J end lost 2 bases, and 15 bases lay between the germline ends. The full variable domain, with the rest looked up from reference TRBV11-2 and TRBJ1-5, is EAGVAQSPRYKIIEKRQSVAFWCNPISGHATLYWYQQILGQGPKLLIQFQNNGVVDDSQLPKDRFSAERLKGVDSTLKIQPAKLEDSAVYLCASTSSPGGNQPQHFGDGTRLSIL.

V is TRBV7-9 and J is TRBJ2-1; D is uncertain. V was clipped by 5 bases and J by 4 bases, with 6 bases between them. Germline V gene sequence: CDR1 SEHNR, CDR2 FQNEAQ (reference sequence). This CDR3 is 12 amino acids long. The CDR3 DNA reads TGTGCCAGCAGCCTAACTTACAATGAGCAGTTCTTC. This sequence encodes CASSLTYNEQFF.